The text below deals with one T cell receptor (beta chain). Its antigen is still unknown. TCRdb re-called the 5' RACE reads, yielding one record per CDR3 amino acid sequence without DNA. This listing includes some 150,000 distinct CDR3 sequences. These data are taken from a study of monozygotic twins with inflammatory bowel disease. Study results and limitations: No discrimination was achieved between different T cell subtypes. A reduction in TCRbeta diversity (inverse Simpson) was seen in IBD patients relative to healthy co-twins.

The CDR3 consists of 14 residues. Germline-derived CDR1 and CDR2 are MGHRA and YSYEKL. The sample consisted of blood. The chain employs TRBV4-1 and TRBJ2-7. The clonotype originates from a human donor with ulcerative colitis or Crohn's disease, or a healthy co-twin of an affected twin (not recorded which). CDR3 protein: CASSQLSNSYEQYF.